The subject of this entry is one TCR beta chain. Trimming at V came to 4 bases and at J to 7 bases, leaving 10 bases not matched to a gene. The CDR3 consists of 16 residues. The germline gives CDR1 MNHNS, CDR2 SASEGT. The repertoire was sequenced with immunoSEQ multiplex PCR; TCRdb's copy has only in-frame clones and lacks some. The repertoire includes about 140,000 clones, approximately 91% of them detected once, and around 8.2% sits in the top ten. This specimen comes from a study of control samples from healthy donors and cancer patients. V usage is TRBV6-1 and J usage is TRBJ1-4; 9 bases line up with TRBD1. The sample taken for sequencing was blood. The source of this sequence is a woman aged 25-40 years in good health. The CDR3 region is CASSGGNRGHSEKLFF. CDR3 bases: TGTGCCAGCAGTGGGGGGAACAGGGGGCATAGTGAAAAACTGTTTTTT.